These T cell receptor beta chains were read from a single sample in a study of ipilimumab plus nivolumab after autologous stem cell transplantation. Sequencing used immunoSEQ multiplex PCR; TCRdb keeps in-frame clones, though not all of them. Seen here are some 17,000 clones, more than 65% observed once, and the top ten hold 10% to 13%. The sequencing here drew on PBMCs, taken in a trial of ipilimumab plus nivolumab as post-transplant consolidation. The receptor source for this set is a male donor with diffuse large B-cell lymphoma. Each CDR3 is given with its conserved first and last residue. Each record gives: clone size, V gene, J gene, CDR3 length, D gene, CDR3 DNA, CDR3 protein. D genes are given only for firm matches. Only part of the rows carry a size: once, few, many, or a class if the clone is expanded.

abundance: .; v_gene: TRBV15; j_gene: TRBJ2-5; len: 13; d_gene: .; CDR3nt: TGTGCCACCAGCAGTTACGTCGTAGAGACCCAGTACTTC; CDR3aa: CATSSYVVETQYF
abundance: .; v_gene: TRBV10-3; j_gene: TRBJ2-3; len: 16; d_gene: TRBD2; CDR3nt: TGTGCCGTCGGGACTAGCGGGGGGAGTAGCACAGATACGCAGTATTTT; CDR3aa: CAVGTSGGSSTDTQYF
abundance: .; v_gene: TRBV7-3; j_gene: TRBJ1-6; len: 15; d_gene: .; CDR3nt: TGTGCCAGCAGCCTCCAGGGAGGTTCCGGGCCACCCCTCCACTTT; CDR3aa: CASSLQGGSGPPLHF
abundance: .; v_gene: TRBV4-2; j_gene: TRBJ2-1; len: 12; d_gene: .; CDR3nt: TGTGCCAGCAGCCAACACGTCAATGAGCAGTTCTTC; CDR3aa: CASSQHVNEQFF
abundance: .; v_gene: TRBV18; j_gene: TRBJ1-4; len: 15; d_gene: .; CDR3nt: TGTGCCAGCTCACCGCAGACAGCAACTAATGAAAAACTGTTTTTT; CDR3aa: CASSPQTATNEKLFF
abundance: .; v_gene: TRBV25-1; j_gene: TRBJ1-2; len: 15; d_gene: .; CDR3nt: TGTGCCAGCAGTCCAGGACCATCGACCCACTATGGCTACACCTTC; CDR3aa: CASSPGPSTHYGYTF
abundance: .; v_gene: TRBV6-5; j_gene: TRBJ1-2; len: 15; d_gene: TRBD1; CDR3nt: TGTGCCAGCAGTTCCCCGGGACAGGGAGGCTATGGCTACACCTTC; CDR3aa: CASSSPGQGGYGYTF
abundance: few; v_gene: TRBV6-1; j_gene: TRBJ2-5; len: 15; d_gene: TRBD1; CDR3nt: TGTGCCAGCAGGAAGGGGGCCTTGTACCAAGAGACCCAGTACTTC; CDR3aa: CASRKGALYQETQYF
abundance: .; v_gene: TRBV14; j_gene: TRBJ2-7; len: 15; d_gene: .; CDR3nt: TGTGCCAGCAGCCCAACTGGGACGGCAGCCTACGAGCAGTACTTC; CDR3aa: CASSPTGTAAYEQYF
abundance: .; v_gene: TRBV5-1; j_gene: TRBJ1-1; len: 15; d_gene: TRBD1; CDR3nt: TGTGCCAGCAGCTGGGGACAGGGCTGGAACACTGAAGCTTTCTTT; CDR3aa: CASSWGQGWNTEAFF
abundance: few; v_gene: TRBV6-6; j_gene: TRBJ2-5; len: 15; d_gene: .; CDR3nt: TGTGCCAGCAGTTACTCGGGTAGCGGCCAAGAGACCCAGTACTTC; CDR3aa: CASSYSGSGQETQYF